The T cell receptor beta chain under discussion was sequenced for a study of blood T cell repertoires in COVID-19. Study-level background: T cells, B-cell-depleted T cells, or PBMCs supplied cDNA or gDNA.

This CDR3 has 14 amino acids. Trimming pared 5 bases from V and 0 bases from J, leaving 10 bases between. From germline, CDR1 is SNHLY and CDR2 FYNNEI. Per the original methods: Estimation of nucleated cell counts was performed using reference gene primer amplification. Repertoires were generated with immunoSEQ multiplex PCR, while TCRdb's copy carries only in-frame clones and drops some. V and J calls and clone size are given by that table; D and trimming were obtained from the DNA. The repertoire consists of 300,000 to 450,000 clones, with around nine tenths occurring once and the leading ten covering about 3.9%. During active infection, Seattle patients enrolled and were then monitored through disease.

The clonotype comes from a woman aged 60-75 years with COVID-19, enrolled during active disease. Sequencing used peripheral blood. The gene calls are TRBV2 and TRBJ1-1; a weak D match, TRBD1 (5 bases). CDR3 nucleotides: TGTGCCAGCAGTAATCAGGGTTTGAACACTGAAGCTTTCTTT. Translated: CASSNQGLNTEAFF.